These 21 T cell receptor beta chains were all obtained from the same sample, sequenced in a study of identical twins' blood T cells. MiXCR was run by TCRdb on the 5' RACE reads, yielding one entry per CDR3 protein. Among 300,000 to 450,000 distinct CDR3 sequences listed, roughly 30% were seen once. Sample: PBMCs. The receptor source for this set is a woman aged 18 to 50 in good health.

This clonotype has more than one count but fewer than ten. The chain carries TRBV5-6 and TRBJ1-2; D not resolved. Trimming left V 0 bases short and J 7 bases short, with 4 bases between. The V gene's germline CDR1 is SGHDT and CDR2 YYEEEE. The CDR3 is made up of 11 amino acids. CDR3 bases: TGTGCCAGCAGCTTGGGTTTTGGCTACACCTTC. Translated, it gives CASSLGFGYTF.

This clonotype was seen many times. V usage is TRBV2 and J usage is TRBJ1-5; D is unresolved. V was clipped by 4 bases and J by 5 bases, with 9 bases between them. CDR3 length: 13 residues. Per the germline V gene, CDR1 is SNHLY and CDR2 is FYNNEI. In DNA form, the CDR3 reads TGTGCCAGCAGTGCCCAAAGAGATCAGCCCCAGCATTTT. Translating gives CASSAQRDQPQHF.

V is TRBV7-9 and J is TRBJ1-4; D call uncertain. In germline, CDR1 is SEHNR, CDR2 FQNEAQ (reference sequence). Trimming took off 7 bases at V and 8 bases at J, with 8 bases between the two ends. This CDR3 contains 11 residues. The CDR3 region is CASTSGEKLFF. In DNA, the CDR3 is TGTGCCAGCACTTCGGGGGAAAAACTGTTTTTT.

V and J are TRBV29-1 and TRBJ2-2; the D is unclear. CDR3 length: 12 amino acids. Germline loops: CDR1 SQVTM, CDR2 ANQGSEA. The germline V and J ends were trimmed by 0 bases and 8 bases, with 7 bases remaining between them. The CDR3 protein is CSVEDPSGELFF. In nucleotides, the CDR3 is TGCAGCGTTGAAGATCCCTCGGGGGAGCTGTTTTTT.

For this clonotype: Likely a read error: the CDR3 ends without its conserved phenylalanine or tryptophan. The V call is TRBV3-1, the J call TRBJ2-7; TRBD1 matches at 8 bases. The length of the CDR3 is 14 residues. The trim removed 4 bases at V and 3 bases at J, leaving 5 bases unmatched. In germline, CDR1 is LGHDT, CDR2 YNNKEL (reference sequence). CDR3: CASSRGTGNYEQYL. CDR3 bases: TGTGCCAGCAGCCGAGGGACAGGTAACTACGAGCAGTACCTC.

This clonotype turned up a few times. The V and J genes are TRBV5-1 and TRBJ1-2, with no clear D. CDR1 is SGHRS, CDR2 YFSETQ, per germline. Trimming removed 4 bases at V and 14 bases at J, with 15 bases between. This CDR3 is built from 11 residues. Written as DNA, the CDR3 is TGCGCCAGCAGCAAAGAGGACGTCAAGACCTTC. Its protein is CASSKEDVKTF.

The chain recombines TRBV18 with TRBJ1-4; D not resolved. Trimming cost V 4 bases and J 6 bases, with 12 bases left between them. The CDR3 length is 14 residues. CDR1 is KGHSH, CDR2 LQKENI, per germline. DNA for the CDR3: TGTGCCAGCTCACGGGCCCCGAGTGATGAAAAACTGTTTTTT. As protein: CASSRAPSDEKLFF.

The rearrangement uses TRBV12-5 and TRBJ1-5; 10 nucleotides agree with TRBD1. Unmatched junction bases numbered 3, after V lost 5 bases and J lost 2 bases. This CDR3 is 15 amino acids long. From germline, CDR1 is LGHNT and CDR2 FRNRAP. The CDR3 is CASGLGTGGNQPQHF. In nucleotides, the CDR3 is TGTGCTAGTGGTCTGGGGACAGGGGGCAATCAGCCCCAGCATTTT.

This chain uses TRBV5-6 with TRBJ1-4; 9 bases line up with TRBD1. The V and J ends lost 4 bases and 5 bases, in that order; junction bases with no gene match: 12. Germline-derived CDR1 and CDR2 are SGHDT and YYEEEE. The CDR3 spans 17 residues. CDR3 nucleotide sequence: TGTGCCAGCAGCCGATCGGGACAGGGACTACAAAATGAAAAACTGTTTTTT. This translates into CASSRSGQGLQNEKLFF.

In this sample, this clonotype turned up a few times. The rearrangement links TRBV6-5 to TRBJ1-5, with D perhaps TRBD1 (6 bases). Trimming took off 0 bases at V and 6 bases at J, with 12 bases between the two ends. Germline CDR1 MNHEY, CDR2 SVGAGI. CDR3 length equals 15 residues. CDR3 amino acids: CASSYSREGGQPQHF. CDR3 bases: TGTGCCAGCAGTTACTCAAGGGAAGGGGGTCAGCCCCAGCATTTT.

This clonotype has more than one count but fewer than ten. The chain employs TRBV30 and TRBJ1-1, with 7 bases identical to TRBD1. Germline-derived CDR1 and CDR2 are GTSNPN and SVGIG (reference sequence). CDR3 size: 14 residues. The ends lost 2 bases at V and 1 base at J; junction bases unmatched: 4. The DNA of the CDR3 is TGTGCCTGGAGTTTGACAGGGACGAACACTGAAGCTTTCTTT. Amino acids: CAWSLTGTNTEAFF.

This clonotype has a handful of counts. V is TRBV6-2 or TRBV6-3 and J is TRBJ1-5, with 10 bases fitting TRBD1. Germline CDR1 MNHEY, CDR2 SVGEGT. Losses at the gene ends were 2 bases for V and 6 bases for J; bases not matched to a gene: 4. This CDR3 is 15 amino acids long. The CDR3 DNA reads as TGTGCCAGCAGTTACGGGACAGGGGCACCTCAGCCCCAGCATTTT. This gives the protein CASSYGTGAPQPQHF.

The chain joins TRBV20-1 to TRBJ2-7; unclear D gene. Per germline, CDR1 DFQATT and CDR2 SNEGSKA (reference sequence). Trimming cost V 0 bases and J 0 bases, with 12 bases left between them. The CDR3 spans 15 residues. In DNA, the CDR3 is TGCAGTGCTAGAGATCCTAGGGCCAGCTCCTACGAGCAGTACTTC. It codes for CSARDPRASSYEQYF.

V is TRBV29-1 and J is TRBJ2-5, with D possibly TRBD1 on 6 matching bases. This CDR3 contains 15 residues. Germline V lookup: CDR1 SQVTM, CDR2 ANQGSEA. The V end lost 4 bases, the J end lost 5 bases, and 20 bases lay between the germline ends. The CDR3 here is CSVGRPTGLSETQYF. For the CDR3, the DNA is TGCAGCGTTGGGAGGCCTACAGGGTTGAGTGAGACCCAGTACTTC.

The J gene is TRBJ1-2, the V gene TRBV29-1; possible D gene TRBD1, 5 bases. Germline-derived CDR1 and CDR2 are SQVTM and ANQGSEA. Trimming left V 6 bases short and J 8 bases short, with 22 bases between. This CDR3 has 14 amino acids. This CDR3 is CSVGDSYMGVGYTF. CDR3 DNA sequence: TGCAGCGTGGGGGACTCCTATATGGGCGTCGGCTACACCTTC. Using reference TRBV29-1 and TRBJ1-2 for the parts outside the CDR3, the full variable domain is SAVISQKPSRDICQRGTSLTIQCQVDSQVTMMFWYRQQPGQSLTLIATANQGSEATYESGFVIDKFPISRPNLTFSTLTVSNMSPEDSSIYLCSVGDSYMGVGYTFGSGTRLTVV.

Only a few counts were recorded for this clonotype. CDR3 residues: CSVAQGGTDTQYF. The CDR3 DNA reads TGCAGCGTTGCACAGGGCGGCACAGATACGCAGTATTTT. The chain couples TRBV29-1 to TRBJ2-3, with D tentatively TRBD1 (6 bases). From germline, CDR1 is SQVTM and CDR2 ANQGSEA. The CDR3 contains 13 residues. Trimming left V 4 bases short and J 1 base short, with 9 bases between.

This clonotype was counted between two and nine times. The chain recombines TRBV14 with TRBJ2-7; TRBD2 matches 7 bases. V shed 4 bases, J shed 2 bases, and the junction held 5 bases outside the gene matches. The CDR3 has 14 residues. The germline V gene has CDR1 SGHDN and CDR2 FVKESK. DNA of the CDR3: TGTGCCAGCAGCCGACACAGCGGGACCTACGAGCAGTACTTC. It is translated as CASSRHSGTYEQYF.

The V gene is TRBV10-3, the J gene TRBJ2-2, with D maybe TRBD2 (5 bases). CDR1 and CDR2 (germline): ENHRY, SYGVKD. Trimming removed 10 bases from V and 0 bases from J, with 24 bases in between. The CDR3 contains 18 residues. Here the CDR3 reads CASGFVGPKLANTGELFF. The DNA for the CDR3 is TGTGCCAGCGGCTTTGTGGGCCCGAAACTAGCGAACACCGGGGAGCTGTTTTTT.

V is TRBV27 and J is TRBJ1-6; D is unclear. Trimming left V 2 bases short and J 4 bases short, with 12 bases between. This CDR3 comprises 16 residues. Germline CDR1 MNHEY, CDR2 SMNVEV (reference sequence). The CDR3 coding sequence is TGTGCCAGCAGTTTACAGGCCAGCACTTATAATTCACCCCTCCACTTT. Translated, it gives CASSLQASTYNSPLHF.

V gene TRBV10-3 combines with J gene TRBJ1-1; D not certain. V lost 3 bases and J 3 bases, leaving 5 bases between the germline ends. The length of the CDR3 is 12 residues. Germline-derived CDR1 and CDR2 are ENHRY and SYGVKD. The CDR3 reads CAISDPDTEAFF. DNA for the CDR3: TGTGCCATCAGTGACCCGGACACTGAAGCTTTCTTT.

This clonotype was seen a handful of times. The rearrangement uses TRBV18 and TRBJ2-7; the match to TRBD2 covers 9 bases. V lost 5 bases to trimming and J lost 2 bases; unmatched junction nucleotides: 4. Germline CDR1 reads KGHSH; CDR2 reads LQKENI. The CDR3 runs to 14 residues. The CDR3 loop is CASSFSGGPYEQYF. CDR3 sequence (DNA): TGTGCCAGCTCATTTAGCGGGGGACCCTACGAGCAGTACTTC.